These 5 T cell receptor beta chains came from one sample sequenced in a study of CD8+CD57+ T cells in acquired aplastic anemia. All sequencing subjects had displayed CD8+CD57+ cell expansion on flow cytometry. The use of genomic DNA as template underpinned the TCR beta VDJ and CDR3 profiling. TCRdb re-analysed the reads in MiXCR, keeping a single row per CDR3 protein. The table lists approximately 57,000 distinct CDR3 sequences, approximately 50% of them singletons, with about 16% in the top ten. The sequenced sample consisted of sorted CD4+, CD8+, or CD8+CD57+ T cells (not recorded which) from PBMCs. These receptors originate from a human donor with aplastic anemia.

This clonotype occurred many times. V usage is TRBV18 and J usage is TRBJ1-5, with 8 bases lining up with TRBD1. Germline V gives CDR1 KGHSH, CDR2 LQKENI. Trimming removed 6 bases from V and 4 bases from J; junction bases left unmatched: 2. This CDR3 contains 13 residues. This chain's CDR3 is CASSTGENQPQHF. CDR3 coding DNA: TGTGCCAGCTCGACAGGGGAGAATCAGCCCCAGCATTTT.

This sequence joins TRBV5-1 and TRBJ1-1; D is perhaps TRBD1 (6 bases). The CDR3 contains 13 residues. CDR1 is SGHRS, CDR2 YFSETQ, per germline. Trimming took 5 bases from V and 8 from J, leaving 16 bases between them. CDR3 loop: CASSLSGADEAFF. DNA for the CDR3: TGCGCCAGCAGTCTTTCAGGGGCGGACGAAGCTTTCTTT. The variable domain in full, completed from reference TRBV5-1 and TRBJ1-1, reads KAGVTQTPRYLIKTRGQQVTLSCSPISGHRSVSWYQQTPGQGLQFLFEYFSETQRNKGNFPGRFSGRQFSNSRSEMNVSTLELGDSALYLCASSLSGADEAFFGQGTRLTVV.

The table lists this clonotype with many counts. The V and J genes are TRBV5-1 and TRBJ2-3; D ambiguous. The CDR3 contains 13 residues. The V gene's germline CDR1 is SGHRS and CDR2 YFSETQ. Deletions cut 0 bases from V and 3 bases from J, with 5 bases between. CDR3 loop: CASSLVGTDTQYF. The CDR3, as DNA: TGCGCCAGCAGCTTGGTGGGGACAGATACGCAGTATTTT.

V is TRBV7-9 and J is TRBJ1-2, with TRBD1 as a possible D gene (6 bases). Germline CDR1 SEHNR, CDR2 FQNEAQ (reference sequence). This CDR3 spans 15 amino acids. V lost 0 bases, J lost 8 bases, and 16 bases lay in between. In DNA, the CDR3 is TGTGCCAGCAGCTTAGCCCAAACAGGGCCCTACGGCTACACCTTC. This codes for CASSLAQTGPYGYTF. Using reference TRBV7-9 and TRBJ1-2 for the parts outside the CDR3, the full variable domain is DTGVSQNPRHKITKRGQNVTFRCDPISEHNRLYWYRQTLGQGPEFLTYFQNEAQLEKSRLLSDRFSAERPKGSFSTLEIQRTEQGDSAMYLCASSLAQTGPYGYTFGSGTRLTVV.

The CDR3 here is CAIDQSGGGAFEQFF. CDR3 nucleotide sequence: TGTGCCATCGACCAATCGGGCGGGGGGGCGTTTGAGCAGTTCTTC. The chain has TRBV6-1 and TRBJ2-1, with 9 bases aligning to TRBD2. This CDR3 contains 15 residues. After removal of 10 bases from V and 9 bases from J, the junction contained 16 bases not matched to a gene. CDR1 MNHNS and CDR2 SASEGT come from the germline V gene.